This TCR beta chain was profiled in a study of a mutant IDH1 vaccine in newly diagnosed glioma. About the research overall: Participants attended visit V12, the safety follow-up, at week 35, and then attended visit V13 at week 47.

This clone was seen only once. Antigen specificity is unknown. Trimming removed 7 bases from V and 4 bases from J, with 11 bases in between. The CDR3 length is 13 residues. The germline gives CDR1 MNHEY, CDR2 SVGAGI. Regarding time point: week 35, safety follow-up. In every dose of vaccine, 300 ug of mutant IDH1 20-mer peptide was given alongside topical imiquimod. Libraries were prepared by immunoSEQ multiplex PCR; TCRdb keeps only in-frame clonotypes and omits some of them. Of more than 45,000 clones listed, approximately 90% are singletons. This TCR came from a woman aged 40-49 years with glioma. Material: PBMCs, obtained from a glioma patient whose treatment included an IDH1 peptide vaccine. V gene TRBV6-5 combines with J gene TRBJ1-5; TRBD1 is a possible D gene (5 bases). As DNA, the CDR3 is TGTGCCAGCACGTATGGGGCAAATCAGCCCCAGCATTTT. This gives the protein CASTYGANQPQHF.